Each of the 5 T cell receptor beta chains below was sequenced from the same sample in a study of shared clonotypes between healthy human individuals (dated by TCRdb to about 2020). Library construction relied on the immunoSEQ multiplex PCR assay. The immuneACCESS repertoire file appears here via TCRdb, limited to in-frame rearrangements. These files lack a portion of the clones; in checked studies, under half of the deficit traces to unresolved V genes, and the cause of the others is not known. A total of over 400,000 clones appear in this sample, about 78% of them only once. Approximately 12% of the sample is held by the ten biggest clonotypes. Specimen: PBMCs. The origin of the receptors is a woman aged 40 to 55 in good health. Some clones in this sample may be carry-over from other donors' samples.

This clone showed up many times. In nucleotides, the CDR3 is TGCGCCAGCAGCGCTGGATCCACCTACGAGCAGTACTTC. As protein: CASSAGSTYEQYF. The chain uses TRBV5-1 and TRBJ2-7; no clear D. Germline CDR1 is SGHRS and CDR2 is YFSETQ. This CDR3 has 13 residues. With 4 bases removed from V and 2 bases from J, the gap between germline ends came to 10 bases.

This clone was detected only once. It differs at one base from a far larger clone, so likely a read error. Other DNA sequences in this sample translate to the same CDR3. The V call is TRBV10-1, the J call TRBJ1-1; 7 bases are a match to TRBD1. Looked up from germline, CDR1 is WNHNN and CDR2 is SYGVQD (reference sequence). This CDR3 spans 13 amino acids. CDR3 region: CASRQGTNTEAFF. The CDR3 DNA follows: TGCGCCAGCAGACAGGGGACGAACACTGAAGCCTTCTTT.

The chain combines TRBV6-5 with TRBJ1-4, with 7 nucleotides matching TRBD1. Germline trimming cut 6 bases from V and 4 bases from J; bases unmatched to any gene: 2. In germline, CDR1 is MNHEY, CDR2 SVGAGI. This CDR3 is 13 amino acids long. The chain's CDR3 is CASSWDSNEKLFF. For the CDR3, the DNA is TGTGCCAGCAGCTGGGACAGTAATGAAAAACTGTTTTTT.

In its sample, this clone was seen a few times. The J gene is TRBJ2-7, the V gene TRBV18; D not certain. The CDR3 runs 12 residues. Trimming shortened V by 0 bases and J by 6 bases, and 6 bases separated the two germline ends. CDR1 is KGHSH and CDR2 is LQKENI in the germline V gene. CDR3 coding DNA: TGTGCCAGCTCACCACCCAACTCCGAGCAGTACTTC. Encoded protein: CASSPPNSEQYF.

This clone was observed a single time. The CDR3 DNA is TGTGCTTGCAGCCTACGGCTCGGCTACAATGAGCAGTTCTTC. Amino acid sequence: CACSLRLGYNEQFF. The V call is TRBV19, the J call TRBJ2-1, with no clear D. This CDR3 contains 14 residues. The germline V gene has CDR1 LNHDA and CDR2 SQIVND (reference sequence).